This T cell receptor beta chain comes out of a study of T cell repertoires in cytomegalovirus infection. Study in general: Public signatures in TCR beta pointed to CMV infection and matching HLA type.

General observations from the study: The ex vivo response was dominated by HLA-C-restricted CMV-specific TCR beta clonotypes. Public TCR beta family frequency separated CMV-and-HLA carriers, including in an independent cohort.

Looked up from germline, CDR1 is SGHDT and CDR2 is YYEEEE. Between the trimmed V and J ends, which lost 1 base and 0 bases, there was a span of 4 bases. The CDR3 sequence is 14 residues long. This clonotype was seen repeatedly, ten times or more. Its antigen is undetermined. TCRdb fed the reads into MiXCR, producing one record per CDR3 protein. This table has a few hundred thousand distinct CDR3 sequences, roughly 29% appearing once. This chain connects TRBV5-6 to TRBJ1-4; no definite D call. This TCR was sampled from a human donor in good health (CMV status not recorded). Some clones in this sample may be carry-over from other donors' samples. Source: cultured PBMCs, taken from culture after CMV antigen stimulation. The CDR3 nucleotides are TGTGCCAGCAGCTTGTGGACAACTAATGAAAAACTGTTTTTT. Translation: CASSLWTTNEKLFF.